Each of the 28 T cell receptor beta chains below was sequenced from the same sample in a study of Graves' ophthalmopathy and Graves' hyperthyroidism. The study amplified TCR beta CDR3 regions using RNA transcripts. HTBI primers primed a first-round RT-PCR, and a second-round multiplex PCR followed. Using its own MiXCR run on the multiplex PCR reads, TCRdb lists one record per CDR3 protein. Of 1 million to 1.3 million distinct CDR3 sequences in the sample, 35% to 45% are singletons; the top ten hold around 10%. Sequencing was carried out using peripheral blood or thyroid tissue (not recorded which). The receptors originated from an adult man with Graves' hyperthyroidism.

The CDR3 nucleotides read TGTGCCAGCAGTTACGACCAGGGTGCCAATTATAATTCACCCCTCCACTTT. This gives the protein CASSYDQGANYNSPLHF. V and J are TRBV6-5 and TRBJ1-6; D possibly corresponds to TRBD1 (5 bases). Trimming removed 2 bases from V and 4 bases from J, with 15 bases in between. The CDR3 loop spans 17 amino acids. Germline CDR1 MNHEY, CDR2 SVGAGI.

This clonotype was recorded at least ten times. The chain joins TRBV7-2 to TRBJ2-5; D gene unclear. The V end lost 5 bases, the J end lost 2 bases, and 12 bases lay between the germline ends. Germline V gene sequence: CDR1 SGHTA, CDR2 FQGNSA. The CDR3 is 14 residues long. CDR3 amino acids: CASSHGWGQETQYF. Here the CDR3 DNA reads TGTGCCAGCAGCCATGGGTGGGGACAAGAGACCCAGTACTTC.

This clonotype was seen at least ten times. V gene TRBV7-2 combines with J gene TRBJ1-1; D not certain. Trimming took off 3 bases at V and 1 base at J, with 15 bases between the two ends. The CDR3 covers 16 residues. Germline loops: CDR1 SGHTA, CDR2 FQGNSA. CDR3 in amino acids: CASSLLMSRRNTEAFF. The CDR3, as DNA: TGTGCCAGCAGCTTGCTAATGTCTAGGAGGAACACTGAAGCTTTCTTT.

As concerns this clonotype: This sequence may be a read error, since a much larger clone differs from it by one base. This chain joins TRBV7-2 and TRBJ1-1; the D is unclear. Germline CDR1 is SGHTA and CDR2 is FQGNSA. The germline V and J ends were trimmed by 6 bases and 7 bases, with 15 bases remaining between them. The CDR3 has 13 amino acids. Written as DNA, the CDR3 is TGTGCCAGCAGTGGAGACACTCCGGGTGAAGCTTTCTTT. Its protein product is CASSGDTPGEAFF.

In regard to this clonotype: The CDR3 does not end in the conserved phenylalanine or tryptophan, so this is likely a read error. The genes are TRBV19 and TRBJ1-2; possibly TRBD1 for D (5 bases). This CDR3 region has 12 residues. Germline V gene data show CDR1 as LNHDA and CDR2 as SQIVND (reference sequence). CDR3 in amino acids: CASSTGIYDYTL. CDR3 DNA: TGTGCCAGTAGTACAGGGATCTATGACTACACCCTC.

The V call is TRBV19, the J call TRBJ1-6; 11 bases are shared with TRBD1. The V segment lost 4 bases and the J segment 4 bases; nucleotides outside the gene matches: 9. Germline assignment: CDR1 LNHDA and CDR2 SQIVND (reference sequence). The CDR3 loop spans 18 amino acids. Here the CDR3 reads CASSTLPGQGDYNSPLHF. In nucleotides, the CDR3 is TGTGCCAGTAGTACCCTCCCGGGACAGGGGGATTATAATTCACCCCTCCACTTT.

This clonotype was seen at least ten times. The V gene is TRBV2, the J gene TRBJ2-2; 9 positions match TRBD2. V was clipped by 7 bases and J by 6 bases; unmatched bases: 6. This CDR3 spans 14 amino acids. Germline V gene lookup returns CDR1 SNHLY and CDR2 FYNNEI. CDR3 nucleotides: TGTGCCAGCAAAAGTAGCGGGGGACCCGGGGAGCTGTTTTTT. This translates into CASKSSGGPGELFF. Filled out from reference TRBV2 and TRBJ2-2, the complete variable domain reads EPEVTQTPSHQVTQMGQEVILRCVPISNHLYFYWYRQILGQKVEFLVSFYNNEISEKSEIFDDQFSVERPDGSNFTLKIRSTKLEDSAMYFCASKSSGGPGELFFGEGSRLTVL.

This clonotype has a count of ten or more. The chain uses TRBV19 and TRBJ1-2; 10 bases match TRBD1. The CDR3 contains 14 residues. Germline V gives CDR1 LNHDA, CDR2 SQIVND (reference sequence). V lost 5 bases and J lost 4; bases outside the gene matches: 4. CDR3 sequence reads: CASSGQGGIYGYTF. Here the CDR3 DNA reads TGTGCCAGTAGTGGACAGGGGGGAATCTATGGCTACACCTTC.

The chain recombines TRBV20-1 with TRBJ2-7, with a tentative D call TRBD2 (6 bases). Trimming removed 3 bases at V and 4 bases at J, with 13 bases between. The length of the CDR3 is 13 residues. Per the germline V gene, CDR1 is DFQATT and CDR2 is SNEGSKA (reference sequence). The CDR3: CSASWGRTYEQYF. DNA of the CDR3: TGCAGTGCTAGTTGGGGGAGGACTTACGAGCAGTACTTC.

To note about this clonotype: This may stem from a read error, because a much larger clone lies one nucleotide away. This CDR3 reads CAGSPQLQGAGANVLTF. In nucleotides, the CDR3 is TGTGCCGGCAGCCCGCAATTACAGGGTGCAGGGGCCAACGTCCTGACTTTC. This chain joins TRBV5-6 and TRBJ2-6, with TRBD1 as a possible D gene (6 bases). The CDR3 runs 17 residues. The germline V gene encodes CDR1 SGHDT and CDR2 YYEEEE.

This clonotype occurred once. A read error may account for a junction end that differs from germline. The chain employs TRBV7-9 and TRBJ2-5, with 7 bases lining up with TRBD1. Germline loops: CDR1 SEHNR, CDR2 FQNEAQ (reference sequence). This CDR3 has 14 residues. The CDR3 DNA is TGCGCCAGCGGCTTTGGGACAGCGAAAGAGACCCAGTACTTC. It encodes CASGFGTAKETQYF.

Only one count was recorded for this clonotype. This rearrangement joins TRBV12-3 or TRBV12-4 to TRBJ2-7, with D perhaps matching TRBD1 or TRBD2 (5 bases each). The V gene lost 3 bases and the J gene lost 2 bases, with 11 bases spanning the gap. The CDR3 has 14 amino acids. The CDR3 sequence is CASSFWQGAYEQYF. The CDR3, as DNA: TGTGCCAGCAGTTTCTGGCAGGGAGCCTACGAGCAGTACTTC.

The chain recombines TRBV5-1 with TRBJ2-2, with 7 bases matching TRBD2. The CDR3 totals 16 residues. Unmatched junction bases numbered 9, after V lost 3 bases and J lost 4 bases. Germline V gene sequence: CDR1 SGHRS, CDR2 YFSETQ. CDR3 bases: TGCGCCAGCAGCTCCCAGACTAGCATTGGCACCGGGGAGCTGTTTTTT. Translated: CASSSQTSIGTGELFF.

There are many counts of this clonotype. The V and J genes are TRBV13 and TRBJ1-1; the D is unclear. CDR3 length equals 15 residues. The germline CDR1 and CDR2 sequences are PRHDT and FYEKMQ (reference sequence). Trimming took off 1 base at V and 0 bases at J, with 9 bases between the two ends. In nucleotides, the CDR3 is TGTGCCAGCAGCTTAGTCCGCCACATGAACACTGAAGCTTTCTTT. Translating gives CASSLVRHMNTEAFF.

In its sample, this clonotype was seen once. The CDR3 DNA reads as TGTGCCAGCAGTCCCCAAAAGGGAGCGGGGACGAACACTGAAGCTTTCTTT. It is translated as CASSPQKGAGTNTEAFF. The chain is built from TRBV28 and TRBJ1-1, with D perhaps TRBD1 (5 bases). CDR3 length equals 17 residues. Germline CDR1 is MDHEN and CDR2 is SYDVKM. V was clipped by 5 bases and J by 1 base, with 20 bases between them.

CDR3 region: CASSVRTTDTQYF. For the CDR3, the DNA is TGTGCCAGCAGCGTTCGGACTACAGATACGCAGTATTTT. The chain links TRBV7-2 to TRBJ2-3; D may be TRBD2 (5 bases). Trimming took off 5 bases at V and 3 bases at J, with 9 bases between the two ends. CDR1 is SGHTA, CDR2 FQGNSA, per germline. This CDR3 has 13 amino acids.

This chain joins TRBV15 and TRBJ1-1; the D gene is possibly TRBD1 (6 bases). The CDR3 runs to 15 residues. V was trimmed by 5 bases and J by 0 bases, leaving 13 bases between them. CDR1 LNHNV and CDR2 YYDKDF come from the germline V gene (reference sequence). CDR3 in DNA: TGTGCCACCAGCTTCGAGGGGGGAATGAACACTGAAGCTTTCTTT. Translated, it gives CATSFEGGMNTEAFF.

Note on this clonotype: A much larger clonotype is one base distant, so this may be a read error. The chain combines TRBV9 with TRBJ2-5; D unclear. This CDR3 spans 13 amino acids. CDR1 SGDLS and CDR2 YYNGEE come from the germline V gene. The CDR3 bases are TGTACCAGCAGTAAAGAAAACGAAGAGACCCAGTACTTC. It codes for CTSSKENEETQYF.

This clonotype was detected many times. The chain uses TRBV6-5 and TRBJ2-7; 8 bases map to TRBD1. Germline lookup yields CDR1 MNHEY and CDR2 SVGAGI. The CDR3 has 12 amino acids. The trim removed 5 bases at V and 6 bases at J, leaving 3 bases unmatched. The CDR3 protein is CASSGQGSEQYF. CDR3 in DNA: TGTGCCAGCAGTGGACAGGGTAGCGAGCAGTACTTC.

This clonotype was seen only a few times. One base separates it from a far larger clone, so it is likely a read error. The chain recombines TRBV5-1 with TRBJ2-7; the D gene is possibly TRBD2 (6 bases). V gave up 5 bases and J gave up 1 base, with 13 bases separating them. The CDR3 extends over 14 amino acids. CDR1 and CDR2 (germline): SGHRS, YFSETQ. The CDR3 protein is CASRPGRGSYEQYF. CDR3 sequence (DNA): TGCGCCAGCAGGCCGGGACGGGGGTCCTACGAGCAGTACTTC. The full variable domain, its missing parts supplied by reference TRBV5-1 and TRBJ2-7, is KAGVTQTPRYLIKTRGQQVTLSCSPISGHRSVSWYQQTPGQGLQFLFEYFSETQRNKGNFPGRFSGRQFSNSRSEMNVSTLELGDSALYLCASRPGRGSYEQYFGPGTRLTVT.

Turning to this clonotype: This may stem from a read error, because a much larger clone lies one nucleotide away. The chain employs TRBV29-1 and TRBJ2-5; 9 bases agree with TRBD1. With 2 bases clipped from V and 9 bases from J, the junction kept 16 bases outside the gene matches. Germline values: CDR1 SQVTM, CDR2 ANQGSEA. CDR3 length equals 16 residues. The DNA for the CDR3 is TGCAGCGTTGAAAACCCCCGGGACAGGGCCCAAGTGGCCCAGTACTTC. Protein sequence: CSVENPRDRAQVAQYF.

Of note for this clonotype: The missing conserved phenylalanine or tryptophan at the end of this CDR3 makes a read error likely. The chain combines TRBV7-7 with TRBJ1-5; no definite D call. Germline values: CDR1 SSHAT, CDR2 FNYEAQ (reference sequence). CDR3 size: 14 residues. V lost 8 bases and J 1 base, leaving 12 bases between the germline ends. The CDR3 region is CASAIASSNQPQHG. The CDR3 DNA sequence: TGTGCCAGCGCCATCGCGTCGAGCAATCAGCCCCAGCATGGT.

This sequence joins TRBV25-1 and TRBJ2-7, with D maybe TRBD1 (5 bases). Germline assignment: CDR1 MGHDK and CDR2 SYGVNS. V was clipped by 2 bases and J by 6 bases, with 17 bases between them. There are 15 residues in the CDR3. The CDR3 reads CASSENRRAMGEQYF. CDR3 DNA: TGTGCCAGCAGTGAAAACCGCAGGGCAATGGGCGAGCAGTACTTC.

This clonotype occurred many times. This chain connects TRBV12-3 or TRBV12-4 to TRBJ1-2; 9 nucleotides match TRBD1. This CDR3 contains 14 residues. V shed 6 bases, J shed 5 bases, and the junction held 7 bases outside the gene matches. DNA of the CDR3: TGTGCCAGCAGAACCGGGACAGGGAGGTATGGCTACACCTTC. Translation gives CASRTGTGRYGYTF.

The J gene is TRBJ1-4, the V gene TRBV5-8; the match to TRBD1 covers 7 bases. The CDR3 totals 16 residues. Germline loops: CDR1 SGHTS, CDR2 YDEGEE. Unmatched junction bases numbered 9, after V lost 4 bases and J lost 3 bases. DNA of the CDR3: TGTGCCAGCAGCCGACGGACAGGTTCGGCTAATGAAAAACTGTTTTTT. This codes for CASSRRTGSANEKLFF.

J is TRBJ1-2 and V is TRBV30; TRBD1 matches at 7 bases. The V gene end was trimmed by 7 bases and the J gene end by 6 bases; junction bases not matched to a gene: 8. The CDR3 loop spans 12 amino acids. The germline V gene has CDR1 GTSNPN and CDR2 SVGIG (reference sequence). CDR3 sequence reads: CAYDDRVHGYTF. The CDR3, as DNA: TGTGCCTACGACGACAGGGTTCATGGCTACACCTTC.

This clonotype occurred many times. The chain links TRBV13 to TRBJ1-1, with TRBD1 matching 9 bases. CDR3 size: 16 residues. V lost 4 bases and J lost 7; bases outside the gene matches: 13. CDR1 PRHDT and CDR2 FYEKMQ come from the germline V gene (reference sequence). The CDR3 protein is CASSSHRGPFNGEAFF. In nucleotides, the CDR3 is TGTGCCAGCAGCTCGCACAGGGGGCCCTTCAACGGTGAAGCTTTCTTT.

This clonotype was seen ten or more times. This chain joins TRBV20-1 and TRBJ1-1; D is uncertain. The V end was cut by 4 bases, the J end by 6 bases, with 12 bases between. Germline V gene data show CDR1 as DFQATT and CDR2 as SNEGSKA (reference sequence). The length of the CDR3 is 12 residues. Here the CDR3 reads CSATRPGAEAFF. The CDR3 region has the DNA TGCAGTGCTACCCGACCTGGGGCTGAAGCTTTCTTT.